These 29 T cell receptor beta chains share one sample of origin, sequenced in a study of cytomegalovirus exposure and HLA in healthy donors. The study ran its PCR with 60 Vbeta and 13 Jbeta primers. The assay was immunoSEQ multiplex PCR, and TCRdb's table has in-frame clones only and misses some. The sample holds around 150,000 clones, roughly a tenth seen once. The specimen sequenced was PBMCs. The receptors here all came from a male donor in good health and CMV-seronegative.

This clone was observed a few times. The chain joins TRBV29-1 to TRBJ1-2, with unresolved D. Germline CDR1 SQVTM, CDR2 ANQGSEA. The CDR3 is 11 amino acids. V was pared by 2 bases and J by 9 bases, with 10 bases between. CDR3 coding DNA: TGCAGCGTTGAACAGCGATATAGCTACACCTTC. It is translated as CSVEQRYSYTF.

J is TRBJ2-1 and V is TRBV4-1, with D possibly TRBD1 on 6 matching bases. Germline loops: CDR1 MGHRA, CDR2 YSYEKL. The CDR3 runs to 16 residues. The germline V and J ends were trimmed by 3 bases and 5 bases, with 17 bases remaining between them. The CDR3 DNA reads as TGCGCCAGCAGCCACGTCAGGGGAGATCACCACAATGAGCAGTTCTTC. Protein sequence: CASSHVRGDHHNEQFF.

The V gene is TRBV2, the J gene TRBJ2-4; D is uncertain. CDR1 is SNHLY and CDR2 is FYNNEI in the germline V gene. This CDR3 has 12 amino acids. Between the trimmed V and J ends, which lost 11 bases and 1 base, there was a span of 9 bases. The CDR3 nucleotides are TGTGCCGGCTCGCTCGCCAAAAACATTCAGTACTTC. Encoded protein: CAGSLAKNIQYF.

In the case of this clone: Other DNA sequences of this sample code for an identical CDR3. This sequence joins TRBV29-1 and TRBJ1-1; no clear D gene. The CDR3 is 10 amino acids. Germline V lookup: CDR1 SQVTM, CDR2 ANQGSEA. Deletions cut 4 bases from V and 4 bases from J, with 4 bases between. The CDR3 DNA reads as TGCAGCGTTGCGAGCACTGAAGCTTTCTTT. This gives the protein CSVASTEAFF.

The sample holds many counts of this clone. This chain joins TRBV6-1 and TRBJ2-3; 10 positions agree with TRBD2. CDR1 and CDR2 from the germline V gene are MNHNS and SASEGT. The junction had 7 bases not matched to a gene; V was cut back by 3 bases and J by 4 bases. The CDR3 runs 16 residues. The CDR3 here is CASSDLSGGASDTQYF. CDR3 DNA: TGTGCCAGCAGTGATTTGAGCGGGGGGGCATCAGATACGCAGTATTTT.

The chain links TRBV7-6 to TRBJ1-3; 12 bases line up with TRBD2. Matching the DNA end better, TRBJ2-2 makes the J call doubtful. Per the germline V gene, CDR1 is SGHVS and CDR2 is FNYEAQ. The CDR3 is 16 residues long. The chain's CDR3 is CASSSLAGGDTGELFF. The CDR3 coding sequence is TGTGCCAGCAGCTCGCTAGCGGGGGGGGATACCGGGGAGCTGTTTTTT.

CDR3 loop: CASSLASGGAGELFF. The CDR3 bases are TGTGCCAGCAGCTTGGCTAGCGGGGGGGCCGGGGAGCTGTTTTTT. The chain recombines TRBV5-4 with TRBJ2-2, with 12 bases aligning to TRBD2. The V gene's germline CDR1 is SGHNT and CDR2 YYREEE (reference sequence). This CDR3 comprises 15 residues. The V segment lost 0 bases and the J segment 6 bases; nucleotides outside the gene matches: 0.

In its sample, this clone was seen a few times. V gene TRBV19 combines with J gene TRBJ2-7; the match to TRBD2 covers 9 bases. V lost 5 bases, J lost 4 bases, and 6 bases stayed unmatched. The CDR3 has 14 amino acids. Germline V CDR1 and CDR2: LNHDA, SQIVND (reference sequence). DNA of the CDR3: TGTGCCAGTAGTTATGGCGGGGGGGTGTACGAGCAGTACTTC. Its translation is CASSYGGGVYEQYF.

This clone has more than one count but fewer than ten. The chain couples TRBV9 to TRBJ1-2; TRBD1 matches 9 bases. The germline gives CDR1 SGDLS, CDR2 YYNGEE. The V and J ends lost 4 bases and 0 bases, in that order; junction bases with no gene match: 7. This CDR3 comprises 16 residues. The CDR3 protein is CASSLPTGGTNYGYTF. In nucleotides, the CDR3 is TGTGCCAGCAGCCTTCCGACAGGGGGGACTAACTATGGCTACACCTTC.

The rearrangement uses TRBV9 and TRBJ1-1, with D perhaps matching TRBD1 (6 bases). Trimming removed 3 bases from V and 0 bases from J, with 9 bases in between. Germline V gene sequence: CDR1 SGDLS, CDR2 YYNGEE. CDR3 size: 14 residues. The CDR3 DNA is TGTGCCAGCAGCGCAGGGGTCATGAACACTGAAGCTTTCTTT. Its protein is CASSAGVMNTEAFF.

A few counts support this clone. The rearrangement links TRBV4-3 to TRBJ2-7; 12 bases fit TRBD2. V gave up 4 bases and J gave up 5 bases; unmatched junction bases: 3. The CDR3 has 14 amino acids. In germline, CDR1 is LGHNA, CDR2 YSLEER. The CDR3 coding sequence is TGCGCCAGCAGCCCCCGACTAGCGGGAGACGAGCAGTACTTC. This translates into CASSPRLAGDEQYF.

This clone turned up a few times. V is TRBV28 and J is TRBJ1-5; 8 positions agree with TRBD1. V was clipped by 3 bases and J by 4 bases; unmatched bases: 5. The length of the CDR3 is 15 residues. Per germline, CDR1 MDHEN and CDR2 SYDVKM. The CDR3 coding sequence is TGTGCCAGCAGTTTGGCGGACAGGGAGAATCAGCCCCAGCATTTT. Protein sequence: CASSLADRENQPQHF.

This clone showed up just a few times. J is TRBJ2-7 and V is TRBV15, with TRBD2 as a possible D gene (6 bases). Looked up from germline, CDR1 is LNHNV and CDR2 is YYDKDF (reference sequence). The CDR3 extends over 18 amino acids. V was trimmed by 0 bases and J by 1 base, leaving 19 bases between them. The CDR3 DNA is TGTGCCACCAGCAGAGATTGGTGGAAGGGGCGGGATTCCTACGAGCAGTACTTC. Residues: CATSRDWWKGRDSYEQYF.

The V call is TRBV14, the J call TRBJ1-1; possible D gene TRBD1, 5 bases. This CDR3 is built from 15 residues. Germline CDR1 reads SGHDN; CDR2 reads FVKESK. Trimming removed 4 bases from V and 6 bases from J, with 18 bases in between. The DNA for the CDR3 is TGTGCCAGCAGCCCCTCGGGACGGGGGAGATCTGAAGCTTTCTTT. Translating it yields CASSPSGRGRSEAFF. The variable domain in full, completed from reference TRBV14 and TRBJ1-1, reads EAGVTQFPSHSVIEKGQTVTLRCDPISGHDNLYWYRRVMGKEIKFLLHFVKESKQDESGMPNNRFLAERTGGTYSTLKVQPAELEDSGVYFCASSPSGRGRSEAFFGQGTRLTVV.

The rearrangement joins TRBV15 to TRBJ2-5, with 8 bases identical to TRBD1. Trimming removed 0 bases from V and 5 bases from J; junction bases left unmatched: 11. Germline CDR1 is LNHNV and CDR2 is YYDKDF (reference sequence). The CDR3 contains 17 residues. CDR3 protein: CATSRDLRTGRTETQYF. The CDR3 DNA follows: TGTGCCACCAGCAGAGATCTAAGGACAGGGAGAACGGAGACCCAGTACTTC.

The CDR3 DNA follows: TGCGCCAGCAGCAAGGGACAGGGCCATGAGCAGTTCTTC. This sequence encodes CASSKGQGHEQFF. This sequence joins TRBV5-1 and TRBJ2-1; 9 positions match TRBD1. The CDR3 has 13 residues. V shed 4 bases, J shed 8 bases, and the junction held 4 bases outside the gene matches. Germline-derived CDR1 and CDR2 are SGHRS and YFSETQ.

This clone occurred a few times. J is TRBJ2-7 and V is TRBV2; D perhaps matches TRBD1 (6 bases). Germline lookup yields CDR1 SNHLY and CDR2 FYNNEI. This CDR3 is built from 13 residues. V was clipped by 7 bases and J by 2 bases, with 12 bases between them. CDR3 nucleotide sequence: TGTGCCAGCAAATCGACAGGCACCTACGAGCAGTACTTC. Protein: CASKSTGTYEQYF.

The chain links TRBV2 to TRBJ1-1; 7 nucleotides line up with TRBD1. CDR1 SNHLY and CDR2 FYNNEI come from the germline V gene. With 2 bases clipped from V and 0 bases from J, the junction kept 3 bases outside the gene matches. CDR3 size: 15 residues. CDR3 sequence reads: CASSEWQGVNTEAFF. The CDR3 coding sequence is TGTGCCAGCAGTGAATGGCAGGGGGTGAACACTGAAGCTTTCTTT.

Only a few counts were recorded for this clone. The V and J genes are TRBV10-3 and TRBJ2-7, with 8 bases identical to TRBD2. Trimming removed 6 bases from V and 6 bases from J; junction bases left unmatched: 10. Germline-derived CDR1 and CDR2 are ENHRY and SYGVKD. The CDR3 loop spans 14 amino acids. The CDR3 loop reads CAIRGILAEPEQYF. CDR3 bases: TGTGCCATCAGGGGGATACTAGCGGAGCCCGAGCAGTACTTC.

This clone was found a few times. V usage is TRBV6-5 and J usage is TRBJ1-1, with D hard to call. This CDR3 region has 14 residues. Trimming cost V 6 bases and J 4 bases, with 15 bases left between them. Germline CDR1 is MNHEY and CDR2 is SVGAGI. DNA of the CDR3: TGTGCCAGCAGCCGAGGCCGGAGAGGCACTGAAGCTTTCTTT. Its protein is CASSRGRRGTEAFF.

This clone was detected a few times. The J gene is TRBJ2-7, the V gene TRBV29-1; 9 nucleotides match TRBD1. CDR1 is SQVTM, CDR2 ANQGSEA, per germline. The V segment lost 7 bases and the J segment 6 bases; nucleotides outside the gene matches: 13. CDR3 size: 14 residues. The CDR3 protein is CSAFSPGQGSEQYF. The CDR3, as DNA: TGCAGCGCATTCTCCCCGGGACAGGGAAGCGAGCAGTACTTC.

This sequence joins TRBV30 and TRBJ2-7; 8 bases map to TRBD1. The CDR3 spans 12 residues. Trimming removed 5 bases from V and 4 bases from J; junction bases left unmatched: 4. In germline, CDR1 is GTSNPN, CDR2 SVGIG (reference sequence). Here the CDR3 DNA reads TGTGCCTGGGGACAGGGTTCGTACGAGCAGTACTTC. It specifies CAWGQGSYEQYF.

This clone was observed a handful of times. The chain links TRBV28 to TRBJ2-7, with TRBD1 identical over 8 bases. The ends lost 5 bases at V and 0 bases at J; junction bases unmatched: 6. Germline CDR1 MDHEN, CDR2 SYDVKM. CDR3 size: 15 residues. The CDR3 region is CASSPGTGASYEQYF. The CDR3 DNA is TGTGCCAGCAGTCCCGGGACAGGAGCCTCCTACGAGCAGTACTTC.

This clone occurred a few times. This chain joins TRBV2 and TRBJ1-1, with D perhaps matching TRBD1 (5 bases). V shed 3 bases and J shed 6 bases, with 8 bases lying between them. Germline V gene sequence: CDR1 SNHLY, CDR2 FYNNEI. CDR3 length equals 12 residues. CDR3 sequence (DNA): TGTGCCAGCAGTGAGGGGGGGTCTGAAGCTTTCTTT. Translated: CASSEGGSEAFF.

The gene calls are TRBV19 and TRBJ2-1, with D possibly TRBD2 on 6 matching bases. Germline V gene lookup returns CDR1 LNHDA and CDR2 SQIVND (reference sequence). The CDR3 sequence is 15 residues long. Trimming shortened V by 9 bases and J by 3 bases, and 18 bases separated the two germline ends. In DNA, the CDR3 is TGTGCCAGCGGCTTTGGGGGGTCACTCTACAATGAGCAGTTCTTC. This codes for CASGFGGSLYNEQFF.

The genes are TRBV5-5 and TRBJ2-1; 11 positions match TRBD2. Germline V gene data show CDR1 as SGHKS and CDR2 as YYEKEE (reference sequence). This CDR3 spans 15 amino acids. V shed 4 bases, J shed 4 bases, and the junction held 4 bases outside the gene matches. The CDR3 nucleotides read TGTGCCAGCAGCCCCGGGACTAGCGGTTACAATGAGCAGTTCTTC. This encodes CASSPGTSGYNEQFF. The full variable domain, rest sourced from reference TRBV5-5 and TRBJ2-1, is DAGVTQSPTHLIKTRGQQVTLRCSPISGHKSVSWYQQVLGQGPQFIFQYYEKEERGRGNFPDRFSARQFPNYSSELNVNALLLGDSALYLCASSPGTSGYNEQFFGPGTRLTVL.

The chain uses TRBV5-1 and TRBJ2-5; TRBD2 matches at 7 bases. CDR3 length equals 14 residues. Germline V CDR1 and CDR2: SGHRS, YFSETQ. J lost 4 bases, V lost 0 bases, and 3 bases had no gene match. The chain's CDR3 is CASSLAPGGETQYF. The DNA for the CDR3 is TGCGCCAGCAGCTTGGCCCCGGGAGGAGAGACCCAGTACTTC.

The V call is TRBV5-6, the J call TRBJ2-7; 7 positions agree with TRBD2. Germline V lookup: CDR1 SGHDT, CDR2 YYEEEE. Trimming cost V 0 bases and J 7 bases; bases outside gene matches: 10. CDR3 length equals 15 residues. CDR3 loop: CASSLAGAGAREQYF. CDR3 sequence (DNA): TGTGCCAGCAGCTTGGCCGGGGCGGGAGCTCGGGAGCAGTACTTC.

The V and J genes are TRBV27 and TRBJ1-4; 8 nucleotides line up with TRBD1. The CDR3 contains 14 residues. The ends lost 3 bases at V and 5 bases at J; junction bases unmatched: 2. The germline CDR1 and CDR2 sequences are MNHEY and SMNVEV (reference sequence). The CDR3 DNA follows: TGTGCCAGCAGTTTGGACAGGGACAATGAAAAACTGTTTTTT. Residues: CASSLDRDNEKLFF.